The rows below give T cell receptor beta chains drawn from one sample of a study of post-analysis software for immune sequencing data. TCRdb analysed the PCR reads with MiXCR anew, one entry per CDR3 protein. The sample holds some 450,000 distinct CDR3 sequences, around 40% seen once. The sequencing sample was made of blood. These receptor sequences come from a girl under 18 with multiple sclerosis. Each CDR3 is given without its conserved first and last residue. The size of a clone is reported for some rows only, either as once, few or many, or as a class for expanded clones.

j_call	clone_size	v_call	cdr3_aa
TRBJ2-1	few	TRBV30	AWSVGLAGETQF
TRBJ2-4	NA	TRBV2	ASSESRGRINIQY
TRBJ2-7	NA	TRBV15	ATSRARTDSYEQY
TRBJ2-3	few	TRBV10-3	AITSGQVSTDTQY
TRBJ1-2	NA	TRBV29-1	SVEEGGYGYT
TRBJ2-7	NA	TRBV7-3	ASSLLAGLYNEQY
TRBJ2-6	few	TRBV7-3	ASSLSGGIPSGANVLT
TRBJ2-7	few	TRBV4-1	ASSQDPGQGNSYEQY
TRBJ1-5	NA	TRBV12-3/TRBV12-4	ASRERSPQPQH
TRBJ2-6	once	TRBV20-1	SARGGTFTSGANVLT
NA	NA	TRBV29-1	SAPGQGANEQY
TRBJ1-5	medium-sized	TRBV29-1	SPVRRPGNYSNQPQH
TRBJ2-6	few	TRBV7-2	ASTHEQEAFSGANVLT
TRBJ2-1	NA	TRBV12-3/TRBV12-4	ASSTHRRYNEQF
TRBJ1-2	few	TRBV29-1	SVIGEGNYGYT
TRBJ1-5	once	TRBV4-3	ASSQDSATGGGNQPQH
TRBJ1-5	NA	TRBV20-1	SARAAYLQGADLARQPQH
TRBJ2-3	NA	TRBV28	ASRPYGRGADTQY
TRBJ2-1	NA	TRBV29-1	SVRLAGGYNEQF
TRBJ2-1	NA	TRBV20-1	SARDPGTSYNEQF
TRBJ1-1	NA	TRBV6-5	ASTPTGRTEAF
TRBJ1-5	few	TRBV29-1	SATTGSSNQPQH
TRBJ2-3	NA	TRBV12-3/TRBV12-4	ASSLAAGTDTQY
TRBJ2-1	NA	TRBV12-3/TRBV12-4	ASSLGGSLSPEQF
TRBJ2-5	NA	TRBV20-1	SARGFQGLAGETQY
TRBJ2-5	NA	TRBV6-1	ASGRGTQETQY
TRBJ2-3	few	TRBV28	ASSLPGAVDTQY
TRBJ2-1	NA	TRBV11-2	ASTQVGGLAERNEQF
TRBJ2-1	NA	TRBV5-1	ASSSRLALETQF
TRBJ2-1	few	TRBV7-8	ASSFNRENEQF
TRBJ2-1	NA	TRBV2	ASSDSGRGYGSNEQF
TRBJ2-3	NA	TRBV20-1	SARELNTDTQY
TRBJ1-1	NA	TRBV20-1	SVPRGIVAF
TRBJ1-5	NA	TRBV20-1	SASLGGSNQPQH
TRBJ2-1	NA	TRBV11-2	ASSLELVASSYNEQF
TRBJ1-5	few	TRBV6-1	AGGTGVFNQPQH
TRBJ2-7	few	TRBV9	ASSARPGQAYEQY
TRBJ2-7	NA	TRBV29-1	SARQGQYEQY
TRBJ2-3	NA	TRBV7-9	ASSHGDRSTDTQY
TRBJ2-5	few	TRBV29-1	SVEAWGHTGAQY
TRBJ2-1	NA	TRBV12-3/TRBV12-4	ASSLDRGPKGSHEQF
TRBJ1-2	NA	TRBV7-3	ASGIPGNYGYT
TRBJ2-4	few	TRBV7-9	ASSLYNVWEQY